This TCR beta chain was sequenced for a study of blood T cell repertoires in COVID-19. Original methodology: By means of reference gene primer amplification, nucleated cell counts were estimated. Only in-frame clones appear in the TCRdb table, and some are missing; sequencing was by immunoSEQ multiplex PCR. D and trimming come from the DNA, and the V and J calls and clone size come from that table. This sample has 70,000 or so clones; 87% occur once, and the top ten carry roughly 6.8%. The CDR3 totals 14 residues. The germline V gene has CDR1 SGHTA and CDR2 FQGNSA. V was pared by 8 bases and J by 5 bases, with 11 bases of the junction left unmatched.

The clonotype originates from a woman in her fifties or sixties with acute or convalescent COVID-19. Sequenced sample: peripheral blood. The chain employs TRBV7-2 and TRBJ2-7; 8 nucleotides line up with TRBD2. CDR3 loop: CASALGTSIDEQYF. CDR3 sequence (DNA): TGTGCCAGCGCCCTGGGGACTAGTATTGACGAGCAGTACTTC.